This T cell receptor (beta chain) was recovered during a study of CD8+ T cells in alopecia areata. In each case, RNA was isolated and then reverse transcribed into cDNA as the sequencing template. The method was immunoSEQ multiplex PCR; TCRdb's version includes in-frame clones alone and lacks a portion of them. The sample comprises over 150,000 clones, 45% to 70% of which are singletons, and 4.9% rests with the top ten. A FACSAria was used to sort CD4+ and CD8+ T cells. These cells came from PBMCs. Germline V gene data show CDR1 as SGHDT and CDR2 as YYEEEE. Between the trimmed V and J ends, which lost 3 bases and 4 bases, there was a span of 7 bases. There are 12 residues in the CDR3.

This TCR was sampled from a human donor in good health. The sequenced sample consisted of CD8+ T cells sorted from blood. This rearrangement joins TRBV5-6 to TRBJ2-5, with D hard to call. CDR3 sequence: CASSSPRETQYF. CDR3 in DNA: TGTGCCAGCAGCTCCCCCAGAGAGACCCAGTACTTC.